This paragraph reports one T cell receptor beta chain. There is no known antigen for this receptor. No much larger clonotype is one base removed from it; base qualities were not supplied. The sample belongs to a study of CD8+ T cells in alopecia areata (dated by TCRdb to 2017 to 2018). In the study overall: Treated patients were enrolled in an open-label pilot trial of oral tofacitinib, 5 to 10 mg twice daily, for moderate-to-severe alopecia areata. Tofacitinib was given for 6 to 18 months, followed by 6 months of follow-up off drug to assess delayed response and recurrence. Disease severity in treated patients was measured with the SALT score, which quantifies the percentage of affected scalp surface area. High-throughput TCRbeta sequencing was used to examine T cell clonal expansion in alopecia areata in both the C3H/HeJ mouse model and human patients. Human TCRbeta sequencing covered scalp tissue and sorted CD4+ and CD8+ peripheral blood T cells from patchy and totalis/universalis alopecia areata patients and healthy controls. Patients on tofacitinib were biopsied at baseline and after 4 and 24 weeks of treatment, and several of the patients also had a later scalp biopsy. Clonality in the scalp was compared among normal scalp (n=4), patchy alopecia areata scalp (n=8), and alopecia totalis/universalis scalp (n=8). RNA was extracted with the PAXgene miRNA kit for fixed scalp, the miRNeasy kit for PBMCs, and the RNeasy kit for mouse skin. TCRbeta CDR3 regions were amplified by immunoSEQ multiplex PCR using 35 Vbeta forward and 13 Jbeta reverse primers. Study-level results and caveats: With tofacitinib, both scalp clonality and the number of expanded CD8+ clones among the top 100 scalp clones went down significantly. Higher clonality and more expanded CD8+ clones were observed in lesional scalp than in normal scalp, particularly in alopecia totalis/universalis, a finding suggestive of antigenic drive. Shared TCR sequences between patients were less evident than in mice, which may be partly attributable to HLA diversity in the patient population. The treated cohort was small, with a single nonresponder, so links between baseline CD8+ expansion and response need larger studies. Unlike mouse skin, where gammadelta T cells dominate, normal human skin contains resident alphabeta T cells that get sequenced too, which complicates analysis of the scalp TCR repertoire. During tofacitinib treatment, many expanded lesional clones remained in scalp and blood, and this persistence may partly explain relapse after treatment is stopped.

The method behind the library was the immunoSEQ multiplex PCR assay. RNA was extracted from all samples and reverse transcribed into cDNA, which served as template for TCR sequencing. First-strand cDNA was synthesized using SuperScript III with a 2:1 mix of oligo-dT and random hexamers. A synthetic immune receptor repertoire was used to gauge amplification bias, and whatever bias remained was removed computationally. The source study handled its data this way. Raw reads were preprocessed to remove errors, and CDR3 was defined according to IMGT conventions as the region from the conserved cysteine to phenylalanine. Clonality was calculated as 1 minus Shannon entropy normalized by log2 of the number of productive unique TCRs. Scalp TCRbeta sequences were cross-referenced with sorted blood CD4 and CD8 repertoires so that the CD4 or CD8 identity of scalp clones could be inferred. TCRdb limited this immuneACCESS table to in-frame rearrangements with V and J called. A share of clones is missing; checked studies link under half to unresolved V genes, and the rest is unexplained. The DNA was the basis for D and trimming; V, J and clone size are from that table. The sample data list about 210,000 clones, and 50% to 60% of these were observed just once. Approximately 1.4% of the sample rests with the top ten.

V is pared back by 3 bases and J by 2 bases, with 10 bases lying between the germline termini. The germline V gene (reference sequence) supplies CDR1 GTSNPN and CDR2 SVGIG. The CDR3 runs 13 amino acids, cysteine and phenylalanine included. Only the CDR3 part of the read is kept: 39 bases, read in frame from the first base. Per the publication, the time point label means: roughly 27 days on oral tofacitinib. This specimen's treatment or condition label, interpreted: oral pan-JAK inhibitor, 5-10 mg twice daily. Peripheral blood and lesional scalp punch biopsies were obtained from patients with alopecia areata. PBMCs were isolated by density centrifugation and stained for CD3, CD4 and CD8, and CD4+ and CD8+ T cells were sorted on a FACSAria.

The sequenced sample was CD4+ T cells sorted from blood, obtained at week 4, from a patient treated with tofacitinib. The TCR comes from a human donor with alopecia areata. Here the chain combines TRBV30 and TRBJ1-2, with the D gene not clear enough to name. The encoded CDR3 is CAWSAVGNYGYTF. The DNA is as follows: TGTGCCTGGAGCGCGGTGGGAAACTATGGCTACACCTTC.